This T cell receptor (beta chain) was found in a study of beta chain features in type 1 diabetes (dated by TCRdb to between 2018 and 2020). The study in broad terms: Mean age, gender distribution, total cell number and subset yield were not different between patients and healthy donors. Whereas all 30 or so donors provided naive and central memory subsets, regulatory and stem cell-like memory subsets were isolated from just 8 patients and roughly eight healthy donors. The study compared the TCRB repertoires of sorted circulating CD4+ T cell subsets in recently diagnosed type 1 diabetes patients with those in matched healthy donors. A total of about 99,000,000 sorted cells were examined across all samples, and RNA yield correlated strongly with the number of cells per subset. Paper-wide results and their limitations: PCR might favor shorter templates, but patient and control samples were amplified and corrected together, so any skew would affect both groups equally. In all four CD4+ subsets, TCRB CDR3 length was moderately but significantly shorter in type 1 diabetes patients. Because cDNA was sequenced instead of genomic DNA, activated cells with high expression could be over-represented, although the groups did not differ in activation or CD3 levels. At VDJ recombination sites, patients with type 1 diabetes made fewer insertions and deleted more nucleotides, a pattern implying thymic rearrangement abnormalities. The naive, central memory and regulatory TCRB repertoires appeared to resemble one another more closely among patients than among healthy donors. Because the HLA sub-analyses included only small numbers of individuals, any influence of HLA type on TCRB rearrangement was left unresolved.

The entire isolated RNA was reverse transcribed using the High Capacity cDNA Reverse Transcription Kit, and thus expressed TCRB transcripts were sequenced. Deep immunoSEQ sequencing was applied to naive, central memory and regulatory T cell samples, giving an average of around 3.8 million total reads per sample. After sorted cells were lysed in RLT buffer, RNA was extracted with DNase-treated RNeasy Micro or Mini kits, with the choice depending on cell number. To prevent cross-contamination, each cell subset was processed individually, whereas patient and healthy donor samples were processed jointly. The immunoSEQ multiplex PCR was used to amplify TCRB sequences from cDNA, generating 87-bp fragments that spanned the CDR3 region. Amplicons were sequenced on the Illumina HiSeq platform. The authors' pipeline ran thus. Synthetic template baselines were used to correct PCR bias computationally, reads within Hamming distance 2 were collapsed, and singletons that could not be merged were discarded. Reads were aligned to IMGT to assign V, D and J genes, CDR3 length, and insertions or deletions at six rearrangement sites. Within each subset, clonotype counts were normalized to the number of sorted cells before true diversity and Gini coefficients were calculated with the tcR R package. Repertoire sharing was quantified using the overlap coefficient calculated on TCRB nucleotide sequences. What TCRdb holds here is the immuneACCESS table cut down to in-frame rearrangements. Part of the clones is not present; checked against another copy, under half of the missing clones reflect an unresolved V gene, and the others are unexplained. V and J calls and clone size follow that table, whereas D and trimming were derived from the DNA. The sample profile shows roughly 140,000 clones; under 60% of them were found once. The ten largest clones add up to 0.4% to 0.5% of the sample.

Each donor gave one peripheral blood draw, averaging roughly 120 mL, which was collected into heparinised tubes. A BD FACSAria II was used to sort naive, central memory, regulatory and stem cell-like memory CD4+ T cells with a panel that included CD45RO, CCR7, CD25, CD127, CD95 and CD27. Every sorted population had a purity above 95%. PBMCs were isolated immediately by Lymphoprep density gradient centrifugation and stained directly without culture. To minimize batch effects, samples were stained and sorted in pairs, one healthy donor with one patient per experiment. The CDR3 runs 15 residues from the cysteine to the phenylalanine. CDR3 DNA is the only sequence kept; it has 45 bases, read in frame from the first base. In the germline V gene, CDR1 corresponds to LGHNA and CDR2 to YNFKEQ. V is cut by 4 bases and J by 6 bases, and the space between the germline ends is 16 bases. With respect to this clone: Its binding antigen is unknown. Base qualities are not recorded, but no much larger clone differs from it by a single base.

The source is a man between 18 and 35 years old in good health. The chain links TRBV4-2 with TRBJ1-5, and TRBD1 may be the D gene, going by 6 matching bases. Sequenced sample: Tregs from blood. The sample's cell subset or site label is to be understood as: regulatory CD4+ T cells. The DNA reads TGTGCCAGCAGCCGGAACCCAGGGGCGGCTCAGCCCCAGCATTTT. Translated, this gives CASSRNPGAAQPQHF.